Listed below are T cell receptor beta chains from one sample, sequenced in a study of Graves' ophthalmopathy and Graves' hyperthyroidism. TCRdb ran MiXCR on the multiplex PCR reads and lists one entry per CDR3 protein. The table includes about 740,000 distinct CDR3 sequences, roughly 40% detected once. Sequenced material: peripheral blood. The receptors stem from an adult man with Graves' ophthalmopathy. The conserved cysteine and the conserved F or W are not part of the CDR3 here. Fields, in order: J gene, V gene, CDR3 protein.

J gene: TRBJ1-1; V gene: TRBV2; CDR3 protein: ASSVIQYNTEAF
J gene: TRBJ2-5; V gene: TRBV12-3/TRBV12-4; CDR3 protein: ASSWTGEQETQY
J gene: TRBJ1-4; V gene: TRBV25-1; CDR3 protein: ASSLLGGAGTTNEKLF
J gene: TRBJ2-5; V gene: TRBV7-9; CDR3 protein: ASSPDFLTQY
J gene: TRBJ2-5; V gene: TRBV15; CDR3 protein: ATSRTHGSQETQY
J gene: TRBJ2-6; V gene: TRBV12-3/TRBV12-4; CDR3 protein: ASRPRVSGANVLT
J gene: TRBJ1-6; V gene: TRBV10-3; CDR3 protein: AITGDSLVGALH
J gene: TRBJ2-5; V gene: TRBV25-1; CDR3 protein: ASSGLQETQY
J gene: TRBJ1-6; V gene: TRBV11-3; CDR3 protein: ASSLGVRSPLH
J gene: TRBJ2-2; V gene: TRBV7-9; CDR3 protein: ASSSPTGEPNTGELF
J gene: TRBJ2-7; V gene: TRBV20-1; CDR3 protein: SPGGTYEQY
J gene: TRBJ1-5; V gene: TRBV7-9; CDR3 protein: ASSKGQEPQH
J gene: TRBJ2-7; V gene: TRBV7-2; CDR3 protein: ASSLGLVHTYEQY
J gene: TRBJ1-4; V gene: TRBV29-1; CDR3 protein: SVDTYSTAGDEKLF
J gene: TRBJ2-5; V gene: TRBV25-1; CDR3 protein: ASSDFGAVGTQY
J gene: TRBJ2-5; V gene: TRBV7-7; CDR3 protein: ASSRTSGSGETQY
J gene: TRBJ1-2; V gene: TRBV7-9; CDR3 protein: ASSFTGTVAEGYT
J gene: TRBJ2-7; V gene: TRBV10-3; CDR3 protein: AISPAGGRSYEQY
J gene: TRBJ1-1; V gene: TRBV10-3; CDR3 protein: ASSYSDRDAF
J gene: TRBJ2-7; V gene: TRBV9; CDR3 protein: ASSVTSGGREQY
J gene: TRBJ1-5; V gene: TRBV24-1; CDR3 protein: ATSASGQGNQPQH
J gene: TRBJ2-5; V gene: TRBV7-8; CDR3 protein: ASRGSTSGQETQY
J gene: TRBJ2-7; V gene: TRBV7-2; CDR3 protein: ASSFYHRDIYEQC
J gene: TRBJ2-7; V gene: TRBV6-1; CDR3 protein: ASSRRRGGDEQY
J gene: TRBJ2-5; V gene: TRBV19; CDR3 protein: ASSSRDRVGETQY
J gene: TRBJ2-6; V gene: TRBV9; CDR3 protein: ASSDRQGVSGANVLT
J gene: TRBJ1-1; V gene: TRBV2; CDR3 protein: ASSSLRTGWITEAF
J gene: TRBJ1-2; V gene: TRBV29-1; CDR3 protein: SVSRQAYGYT
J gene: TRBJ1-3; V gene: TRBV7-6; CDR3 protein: ASSQRRGPGGNTIY
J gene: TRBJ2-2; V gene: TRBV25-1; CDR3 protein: ASSRTGGPGELF
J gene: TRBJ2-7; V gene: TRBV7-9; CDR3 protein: ASSGTSGIEQY
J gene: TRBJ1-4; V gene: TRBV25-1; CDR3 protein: ASSDPGDGEKLF
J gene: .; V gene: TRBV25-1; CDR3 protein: ASSEGGKTYEQY
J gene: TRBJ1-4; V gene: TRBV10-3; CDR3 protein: ASNLGGNGEKLF
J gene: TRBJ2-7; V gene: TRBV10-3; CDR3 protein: AISLGASGTGPDEQY
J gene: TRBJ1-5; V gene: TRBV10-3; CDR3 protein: AISVTAGQPQH
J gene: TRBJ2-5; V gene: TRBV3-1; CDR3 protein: ASSPRSGLALQETQY
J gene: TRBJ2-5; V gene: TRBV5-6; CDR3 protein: ASSFLRLGLETQY
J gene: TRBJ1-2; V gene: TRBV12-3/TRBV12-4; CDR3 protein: ASSLQTYYGYT
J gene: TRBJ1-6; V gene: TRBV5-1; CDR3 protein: ASSPGTGRRNSPLH
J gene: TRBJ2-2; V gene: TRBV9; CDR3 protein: ASSVVGDPNTGELF
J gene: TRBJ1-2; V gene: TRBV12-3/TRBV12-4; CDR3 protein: ASSLWTGTGYT
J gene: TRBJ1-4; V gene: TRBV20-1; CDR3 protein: SAPLPGRSNEKLF
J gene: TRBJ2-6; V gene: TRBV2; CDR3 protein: ASRGRTYSGANVLT
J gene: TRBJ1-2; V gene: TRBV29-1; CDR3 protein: SVDPTGANYGYT
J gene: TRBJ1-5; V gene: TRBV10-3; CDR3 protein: AISDWDSYQPQH
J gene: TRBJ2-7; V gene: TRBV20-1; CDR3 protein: SARQGDYEQD
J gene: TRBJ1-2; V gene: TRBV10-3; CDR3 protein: ASSLGRRGHWGYT
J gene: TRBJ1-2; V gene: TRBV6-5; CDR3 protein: ASSRTGEDGYT
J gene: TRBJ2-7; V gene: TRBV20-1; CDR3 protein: SARATSGGTYEQY
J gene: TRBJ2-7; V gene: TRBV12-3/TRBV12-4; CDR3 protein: ASKAGGGLSYEQY
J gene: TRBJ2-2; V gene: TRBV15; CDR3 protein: AASRERLNTGELF